This TCR beta chain was retrieved from a study of cytomegalovirus exposure and HLA in healthy donors. Use of 60 Vbeta and 13 Jbeta primers characterized the PCR. The method was immunoSEQ multiplex PCR; TCRdb's version includes in-frame clones alone and lacks a portion of them. Recorded for this sample: 35,000 or so clones. For this clone: No antigen is known for it.

The CDR3 spans 11 residues. From germline, CDR1 is SNHLY and CDR2 FYNNEI. The V and J ends lost 7 bases and 11 bases respectively, with 11 bases between them. Study outcomes and limitations: Researchers reported in a later analysis that a missense DCLRE1C variant was tied to TCR beta V- and J-gene trimming. Analyzed later, association rates of TCRs varied across HLA loci, with DRB1 most and HLA-C fewest.

The source is a man between 35 and 55 years old in good health and CMV-seropositive. This chain links TRBV2 with TRBJ1-4; weak D call: TRBD1 (6 bases). Sequenced sample: PBMCs. The chain's CDR3 is CASTEGVKLFF. CDR3 in DNA: TGTGCCAGCACCGAGGGGGTTAAACTGTTTTTT.